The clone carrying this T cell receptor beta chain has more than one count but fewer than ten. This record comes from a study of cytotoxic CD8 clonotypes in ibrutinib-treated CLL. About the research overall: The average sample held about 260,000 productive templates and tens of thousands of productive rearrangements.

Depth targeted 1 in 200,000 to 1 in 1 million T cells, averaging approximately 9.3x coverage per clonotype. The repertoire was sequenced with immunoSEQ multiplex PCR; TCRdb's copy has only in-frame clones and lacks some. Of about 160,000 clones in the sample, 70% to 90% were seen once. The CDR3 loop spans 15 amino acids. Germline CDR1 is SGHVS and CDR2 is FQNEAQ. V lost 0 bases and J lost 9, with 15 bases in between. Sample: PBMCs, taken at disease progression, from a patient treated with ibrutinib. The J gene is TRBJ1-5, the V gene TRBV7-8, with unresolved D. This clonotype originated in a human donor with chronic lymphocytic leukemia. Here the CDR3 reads CASSLAVGRGGPQHF. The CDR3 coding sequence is TGTGCCAGCAGCTTAGCGGTGGGCCGGGGAGGGCCCCAGCATTTT.